This T cell receptor (beta chain) was identified during a study of naive and memory T cell subsets. Treatment meaning: skin biopsy from PPD injection site in Mantoux-positive individual. The library had UMIs added by 3' ligation of an oligonucleotide to TCR cDNA. Tuberculin skin test biopsies were taken where PPD was injected in Mantoux-positive people. By sample fraction, this clonotype is medium-sized. Amplification of ligated cDNA took four PCR rounds with SP2 and nested alpha and beta constant primers. TCRdb independently ran MiXCR on the UMI-ligation and nested PCR reads; one entry per CDR3 protein. The sample consists of around 33,000 distinct CDR3 sequences, about 6.2% of them appearing once. The CDR3 totals 14 residues. Germline CDR1 LNHDA, CDR2 SQIVND (reference sequence). Trimming cost V 5 bases and J 5 bases; bases outside gene matches: 7.

The sample consisted of skin, taken from a tuberculin skin test site. The chain uses TRBV19 and TRBJ2-7; TRBD1 aligns across 9 bases. The receptor comes from an adult in good health. Here the CDR3 DNA reads TGTGCCAGTAGTCTGGGGACAGGGAACAACGAGCAGTACTTC. Translating it yields CASSLGTGNNEQYF.